The 14 T cell receptor beta chains given below trace back to one sample, sequenced in a study of T cell clonality in common variable immunodeficiency. Sequencing used immunoSEQ multiplex PCR; TCRdb keeps in-frame clones, though not all of them. Reported are tens of thousands of clones, none seen only once; the ten largest carry approximately 13%. The material sequenced was peripheral blood mononuclear cells. Every receptor here comes from a person aged 18 to 70 in good health.

This clone has at least ten counts. The read ends 3 residues shy of where the CDR3 ends; the end is completed using the germline J gene. The chain employs TRBV5-6 and TRBJ1-5; TRBD1 aligns across 7 bases. V lost 4 bases, J lost 1 base, and 2 bases stayed unmatched. CDR1 and CDR2 from the germline V gene are SGHDT and YYEEEE. The CDR3 loop spans 14 amino acids. CDR3 DNA, as far as it was read: TGTGCCAGCAGCCTGGGACAGAGCAATCAGCCC. Amino acid sequence: CASSLGQSNQP. The complete CDR3 reads CASSLGQSNQPQHF.

This clone appeared many times. Sequencing ends 3 residues short of the CDR3 end; the germline J gene provides the rest. V and J are TRBV6-2 or TRBV6-3 and TRBJ2-7, with D perhaps TRBD1 (5 bases). CDR1 is MNHEY and CDR2 is SVGEGT in the germline V gene. This CDR3 is 17 amino acids long. V dropped 3 bases and J dropped 3 bases, with 21 bases sitting between them. Partial CDR3 DNA: TGTGCCAGCAGTTATCCGAGAAAGACAGAGAGAGACTACGAG. Protein: CASSYPRKTERDYE. The entire CDR3 protein reads CASSYPRKTERDYEQYF.

A few counts support this clone. Sequencing ends 3 residues short of the CDR3 end; the germline J gene provides the rest. V gene TRBV13 combines with J gene TRBJ1-1; maybe TRBD1 (6 bases). The germline V gene has CDR1 PRHDT and CDR2 FYEKMQ (reference sequence). This CDR3 comprises 13 residues. The covered CDR3 bases are TGTGCCAGCAGCGAGGACATGGGGACAAAA. Amino acid sequence: CASSEDMGTK. In full, the CDR3 is CASSEDMGTKAFF. Full variable domain (missing parts from reference TRBV13 and TRBJ1-1): AAGVIQSPRHLIKEKRETATLKCYPIPRHDTVYWYQQGPGQDPQFLISFYEKMQSDKGSIPDRFSAQQFSDYHSELNMSSLELGDSALYFCASSEDMGTKAFFGQGTRLTVV.

The table lists this clone with many counts. The read terminates 3 residues ahead of where the CDR3 ends, so the germline J gene completes it. The genes are TRBV13 and TRBJ2-1; maybe TRBD1 (6 bases). Germline values: CDR1 PRHDT, CDR2 FYEKMQ (reference sequence). The CDR3 sequence is 13 residues long. The V end lost 5 bases, the J end lost 6 bases, and 11 bases lay between the germline ends. The CDR3 sequence is CASSLRDINEQFF. CDR3 DNA, as far as it was read: TGTGCCAGCAGCCTCCGGGACATCAATGAG.

Relative to its sample, this clone is medium-sized. The DNA ends 3 residues before the CDR3 does, and the rest of the CDR3 is filled in from the germline J gene. The chain employs TRBV4-1 and TRBJ1-2, with 7 bases that match TRBD1. CDR3 length: 14 residues. Germline loops: CDR1 MGHRA, CDR2 YSYEKL. The V and J ends lost 1 base and 4 bases, in that order; junction bases with no gene match: 3. The CDR3 bases that were read are TGCGCCAGCAGCCAAGGGGACAGCTCCTATGGC. Amino acid sequence: CASSQGDSSYG. The CDR3 in its entirety is CASSQGDSSYGYTF.

Comment on this clone: The read terminates 3 residues ahead of where the CDR3 ends, so the germline J gene completes it. The rearrangement uses TRBV7-9 and TRBJ2-7; possibly TRBD1 for D (6 bases). V gave up 10 bases and J gave up 1 base, with 8 bases separating them. This CDR3 region has 11 residues. Germline V gene sequence: CDR1 SEHNR, CDR2 FQNEAQ (reference sequence). The covered CDR3 bases are TGTGCCACCGGGACATCCTACGAG. Translating it yields CATGTSYE. The CDR3 reads in full as CATGTSYEQYF.

On this clone itself: Read data end 3 residues before the CDR3 end; the end is taken from the germline J gene. The chain links TRBV7-6 to TRBJ2-7; D might be TRBD2 (6 bases). Per the germline V gene, CDR1 is SGHVS and CDR2 is FNYEAQ. The CDR3 runs 15 residues. Trimming cost V 5 bases and J 4 bases, with 18 bases left between them. Incomplete CDR3 DNA: TGTGCCAGCAGCCCCGCCCGAGACGGGGGATACGAG. This gives the protein CASSPARDGGYE. The CDR3 in full is CASSPARDGGYEQYF. Variable domain in full (rest from reference TRBV7-6 and TRBJ2-7): GAGVSQSPRYKVTKRGQDVALRCDPISGHVSLYWYRQALGQGPEFLTYFNYEAQQDKSGLPNDRFSAERPEGSISTLTIQRTEQRDSAMYRCASSPARDGGYEQYFGPGTRLTVT.

This clone is medium-sized in the sample. With the read ending 3 residues before the CDR3 end, the germline J gene is used to fill in that end. V gene TRBV19 combines with J gene TRBJ1-1; TRBD1 matches at 8 bases. V lost 5 bases to trimming and J lost 0 bases; unmatched junction nucleotides: 5. The CDR3 covers 15 residues. CDR1 and CDR2 (germline): LNHDA, SQIVND (reference sequence). CDR3 bases read: TGTGCCAGTAGTCAGGGGGCTATATTGAACACTGAA. Translating gives CASSQGAILNTE. In full, the CDR3 is CASSQGAILNTEAFF.

In its sample, this clone was seen a few times. The missing CDR3 end, 3 residues past where the read stops, is filled in from the germline J gene. The chain couples TRBV7-3 to TRBJ2-2; D is unresolved. The CDR3 is made up of 12 amino acids. Germline V gives CDR1 SGHTA, CDR2 FQGTGA. The covered CDR3 bases are TGTGCCAGCAGCTTCCCGGGTTCACCG. Its protein is CASSFPGSP. The CDR3 reads in full as CASSFPGSPLFF.

This clone was detected many times. From the germline J gene comes the end of the CDR3, since the read stops 3 residues before it. The genes are TRBV7-9 and TRBJ2-7; 12 nucleotides align to TRBD2. Germline CDR1 and CDR2: SEHNR and FQNEAQ (reference sequence). V lost 8 bases, J lost 3 bases, and 8 bases stayed unmatched. The CDR3 totals 15 residues. The chain's CDR3 is CASGRTSGEFYEQYF. CDR3 DNA (partial): TGTGCCAGCGGTCGGACTAGCGGGGAGTTCTACGAG.

This clone was counted a few times. The CDR3 is cut off 3 residues early in the read; its end comes from the germline J gene. V gene TRBV11-3 combines with J gene TRBJ2-5; D is unclear. This CDR3 contains 13 residues. Trimming removed 0 bases from V and 3 bases from J, with 5 bases in between. The germline V gene has CDR1 SGHNT and CDR2 YENEEA. The CDR3 bases that were read are TGTGCCAGCAGCTTAGATCTTAAAGAGACC. Translating it yields CASSLDLKET. The full CDR3 reads CASSLDLKETQYF.

This clone was observed many times. The sequenced fragment ends 3 residues before the CDR3 boundary, so the rest is inferred from the germline J gene. The chain has TRBV20-1 and TRBJ1-1; TRBD1 aligns across 7 bases. The germline V gene has CDR1 DFQATT and CDR2 SNEGSKA (reference sequence). The CDR3 is 15 amino acids. This CDR3 is CSATSLTGDLRRAFF. The sequenced part of the CDR3 DNA is TGCAGTGCTACATCCCTAACAGGGGACCTAAGGCGA.

This clone was recorded at least ten times. The read finishes 3 residues shy of the CDR3 end, and the germline J gene is used to complete it. The chain links TRBV19 to TRBJ1-6, with 8 bases matching TRBD1. This CDR3 has 14 residues. V shed 5 bases and J 7 bases; nucleotides not matched to a gene: 4. CDR1 and CDR2 from the germline V gene are LNHDA and SQIVND (reference sequence). The part of the CDR3 DNA that was read is TGTGCCAGTAGTCCTAGGACAGGGAATTCACCC. It is translated as CASSPRTGNSP. From start to end, the CDR3 is CASSPRTGNSPLHF.

This clone was counted only a few times. Read data end 3 residues before the CDR3 end; the end is taken from the germline J gene. The chain carries TRBV5-6 and TRBJ2-5; TRBD1 is a possible D gene (5 bases). This CDR3 contains 11 residues. Germline CDR1 is SGHDT and CDR2 is YYEEEE. Trimming removed 7 bases from V and 5 bases from J, with 9 bases in between. The sequenced part of the CDR3 DNA is TGTGCCAGCCAGGGCGGCGAGACC. Its translation is CASQGGET. The full-length CDR3 reads as CASQGGETQYF.